This T cell receptor (beta chain) came from a study of tumor and adjacent non-tumor tissue in lung cancer. Study-level information: There were some 12 adenocarcinoma, 2 squamous cell carcinoma and 1 small cell lung cancer cases. Study results and caveats: Tumor TCR diversity, when higher, was linked to shorter survival. Normal lung showed higher cumulative top 100 clone frequency than tumor.

The library came from three nested PCR rounds adapted from ARM-PCR protocols. TCRdb reprocessed the multiplex PCR reads with MiXCR, giving one entry per CDR3 protein. Of 98,000 or so distinct CDR3 sequences in the sample, 80% are singletons; the top ten hold about 31%. This CDR3 contains 12 residues. Germline-derived CDR1 and CDR2 are SQVTM and ANQGSEA. RNA was extracted from bulk tissue without any cell sorting. More than 3 cm separated this lung sample from the edge of the tumor. Chemotherapy-naive patients with new lung cancer underwent thoracic surgery in China, August–November 2014. As concerns this clonotype: The antigen is not known.

The receptor comes from a man between 60 and 70 years old with small cell lung cancer. Sample: distant non-tumor lung tissue. This rearrangement joins TRBV29-1 to TRBJ1-2; D perhaps matches TRBD1 (6 bases). In DNA form, the CDR3 reads TGCAGAGTTCCAACAGGGAGCTATGGCTACACCTTC. It codes for CRVPTGSYGYTF.